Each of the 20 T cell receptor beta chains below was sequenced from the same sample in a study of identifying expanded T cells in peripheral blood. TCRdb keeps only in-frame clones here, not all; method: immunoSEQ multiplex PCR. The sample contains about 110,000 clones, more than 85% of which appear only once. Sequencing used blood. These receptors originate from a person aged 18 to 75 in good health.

The CDR3 sequence is CASSTRGTGNGYTF. The CDR3, as DNA: TGTGCCAGTAGTACCAGAGGGACAGGGAATGGCTACACCTTC. The chain employs TRBV19 and TRBJ1-2; 9 bases line up with TRBD1. Germline CDR1 LNHDA, CDR2 SQIVND (reference sequence). The CDR3 has 14 residues. The trim removed 4 bases at V and 6 bases at J, leaving 6 bases unmatched.

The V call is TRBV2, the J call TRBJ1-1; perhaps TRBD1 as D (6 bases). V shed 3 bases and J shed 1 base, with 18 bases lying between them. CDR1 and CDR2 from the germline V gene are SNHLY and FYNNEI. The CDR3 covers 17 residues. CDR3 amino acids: CASSDSWARGPNTEAFF. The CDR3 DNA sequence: TGTGCCAGCAGTGACTCGTGGGCCAGGGGACCGAACACTGAAGCTTTCTTT.

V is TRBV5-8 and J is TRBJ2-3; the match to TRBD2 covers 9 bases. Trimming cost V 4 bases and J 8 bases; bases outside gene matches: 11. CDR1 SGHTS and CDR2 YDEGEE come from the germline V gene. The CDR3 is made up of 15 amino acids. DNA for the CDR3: TGTGCCAGCAGCCCCGGGACTAGCTTTGTGGGTACGCAGTATTTT. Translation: CASSPGTSFVGTQYF.

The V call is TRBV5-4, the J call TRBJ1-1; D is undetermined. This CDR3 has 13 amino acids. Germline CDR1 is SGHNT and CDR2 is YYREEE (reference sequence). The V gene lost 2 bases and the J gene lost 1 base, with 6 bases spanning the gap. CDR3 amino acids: CASSFQRNTEAFF. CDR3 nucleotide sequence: TGTGCCAGCAGCTTTCAGAGGAACACTGAAGCTTTCTTT.

The CDR3: CASSLIPNEQYF. CDR3 nucleotides: TGTGCCAGCAGCCTAATCCCTAACGAGCAGTACTTC. The rearrangement joins TRBV7-2 to TRBJ2-7; D uncertain. The CDR3 is made up of 12 amino acids. Germline V CDR1 and CDR2: SGHTA, FQGNSA. V lost 5 bases to trimming and J lost 5 bases, with 10 bases between them.

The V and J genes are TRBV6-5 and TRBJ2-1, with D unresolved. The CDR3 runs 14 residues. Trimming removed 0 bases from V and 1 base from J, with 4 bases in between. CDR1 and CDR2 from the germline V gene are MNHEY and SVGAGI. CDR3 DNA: TGTGCCAGCAGTTACTCAGGGTCCTACAATGAGCAGTTCTTC. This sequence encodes CASSYSGSYNEQFF.

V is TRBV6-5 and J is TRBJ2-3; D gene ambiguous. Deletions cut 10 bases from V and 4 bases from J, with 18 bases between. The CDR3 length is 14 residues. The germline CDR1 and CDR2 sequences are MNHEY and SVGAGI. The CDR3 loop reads CATMIRPVADTQYF. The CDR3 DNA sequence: TGTGCCACCATGATAAGACCCGTGGCAGATACGCAGTATTTT.

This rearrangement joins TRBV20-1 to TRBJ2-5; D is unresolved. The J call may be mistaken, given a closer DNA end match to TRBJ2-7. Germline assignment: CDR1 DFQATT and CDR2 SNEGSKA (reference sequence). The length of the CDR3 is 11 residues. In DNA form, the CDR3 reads TGCAGTGCCCCTAGGCGGTACGAGCAGTACTTC. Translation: CSAPRRYEQYF.

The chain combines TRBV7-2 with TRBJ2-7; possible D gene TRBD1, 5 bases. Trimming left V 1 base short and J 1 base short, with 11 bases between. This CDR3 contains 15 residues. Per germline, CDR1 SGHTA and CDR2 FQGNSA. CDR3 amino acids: CASSLGTRLSYEQYF. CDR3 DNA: TGTGCCAGCAGCTTAGGGACACGGTTATCCTACGAGCAGTACTTC.

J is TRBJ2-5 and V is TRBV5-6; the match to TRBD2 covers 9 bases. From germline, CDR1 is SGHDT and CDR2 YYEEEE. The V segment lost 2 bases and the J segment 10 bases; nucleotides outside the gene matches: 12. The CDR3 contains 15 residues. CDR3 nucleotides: TGTGCCAGCAGCTTTGTTCGGGCTAGCGGGGAGGGCCAGTACTTC. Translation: CASSFVRASGEGQYF.

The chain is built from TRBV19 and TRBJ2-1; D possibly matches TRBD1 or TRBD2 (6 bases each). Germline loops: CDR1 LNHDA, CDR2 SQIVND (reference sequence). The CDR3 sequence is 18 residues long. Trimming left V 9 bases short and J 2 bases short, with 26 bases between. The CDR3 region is CARPTGSRGGITYNEQFF. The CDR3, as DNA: TGTGCCAGACCGACAGGCTCGCGGGGTGGTATAACCTACAATGAGCAGTTCTTC. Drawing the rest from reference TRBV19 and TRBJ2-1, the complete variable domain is DGGITQSPKYLFRKEGQNVTLSCEQNLNHDAMYWYRQDPGQGLRLIYYSQIVNDFQKGDIAEGYSVSREKKESFPLTVTSAQKNPTAFYLCARPTGSRGGITYNEQFFGPGTRLTVL.

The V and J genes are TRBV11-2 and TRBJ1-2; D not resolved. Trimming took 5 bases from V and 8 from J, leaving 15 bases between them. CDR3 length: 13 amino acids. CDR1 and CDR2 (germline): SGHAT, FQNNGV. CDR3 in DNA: TGTGCCAGCAGCCAAGTGATGGGGTCCGGCTACACCTTC. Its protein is CASSQVMGSGYTF.

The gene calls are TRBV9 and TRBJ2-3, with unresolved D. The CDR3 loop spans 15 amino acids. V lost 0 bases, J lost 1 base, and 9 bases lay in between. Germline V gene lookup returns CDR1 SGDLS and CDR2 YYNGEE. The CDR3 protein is CASSVVATGTDTQYF. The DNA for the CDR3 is TGTGCCAGCAGCGTAGTTGCAACAGGCACAGATACGCAGTATTTT.

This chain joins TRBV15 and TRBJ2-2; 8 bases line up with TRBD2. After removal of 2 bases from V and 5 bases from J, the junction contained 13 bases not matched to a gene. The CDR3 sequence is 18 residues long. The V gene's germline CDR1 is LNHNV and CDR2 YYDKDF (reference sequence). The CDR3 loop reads CATSRSPAGAGGTGELFF. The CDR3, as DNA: TGTGCCACCAGCAGAAGTCCAGCGGGGGCCGGGGGGACCGGGGAGCTGTTTTTT.

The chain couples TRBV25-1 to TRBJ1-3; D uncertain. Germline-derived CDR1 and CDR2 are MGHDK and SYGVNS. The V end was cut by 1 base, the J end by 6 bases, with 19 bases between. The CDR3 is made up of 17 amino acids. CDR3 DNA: TGTGCCAGCAGTGAATTCGGAATTCGGGATCCGGAAAACACCATATATTTT. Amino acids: CASSEFGIRDPENTIYF.

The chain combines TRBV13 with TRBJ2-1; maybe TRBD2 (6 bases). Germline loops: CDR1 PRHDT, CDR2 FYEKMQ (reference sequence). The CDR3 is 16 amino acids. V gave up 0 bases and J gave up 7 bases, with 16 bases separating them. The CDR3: CASSLGNRESGNEQFF. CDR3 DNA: TGTGCCAGCAGCTTAGGAAACCGGGAGTCTGGTAATGAGCAGTTCTTC.

The CDR3 nucleotides are TGTGCCAGCAGCCGTGCGTCTAGCGGCTCCTACGAGCAGTACTTC. This encodes CASSRASSGSYEQYF. V usage is TRBV5-4 and J usage is TRBJ2-7; 7 nucleotides align to TRBD2. V dropped 4 bases and J dropped 0; count of bases not matched to a gene: 7. Looked up from germline, CDR1 is SGHNT and CDR2 is YYREEE (reference sequence). The CDR3 runs 15 residues.

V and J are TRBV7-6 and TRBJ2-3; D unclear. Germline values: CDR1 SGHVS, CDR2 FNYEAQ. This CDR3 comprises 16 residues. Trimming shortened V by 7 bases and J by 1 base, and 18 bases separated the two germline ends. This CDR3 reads CASTRTRSQRTDTQYF. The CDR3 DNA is TGTGCCAGCACCCGGACCAGAAGTCAGCGCACAGATACGCAGTATTTT.

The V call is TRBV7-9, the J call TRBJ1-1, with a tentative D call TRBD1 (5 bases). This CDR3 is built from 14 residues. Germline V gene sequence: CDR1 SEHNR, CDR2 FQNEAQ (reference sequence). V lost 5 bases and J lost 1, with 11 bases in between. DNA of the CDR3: TGTGCCAGCAGCCCCGACGGGGGGAACACTGAAGCTTTCTTT. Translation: CASSPDGGNTEAFF. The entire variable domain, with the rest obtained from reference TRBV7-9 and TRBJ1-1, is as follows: DTGVSQNPRHKITKRGQNVTFRCDPISEHNRLYWYRQTLGQGPEFLTYFQNEAQLEKSRLLSDRFSAERPKGSFSTLEIQRTEQGDSAMYLCASSPDGGNTEAFFGQGTRLTVV.

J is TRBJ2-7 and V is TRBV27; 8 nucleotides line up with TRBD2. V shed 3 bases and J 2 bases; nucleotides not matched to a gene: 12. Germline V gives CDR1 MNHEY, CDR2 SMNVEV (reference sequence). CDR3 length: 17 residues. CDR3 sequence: CASSFFSPERGTYEQYF. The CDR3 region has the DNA TGTGCCAGCAGTTTTTTTAGTCCGGAGCGGGGGACCTACGAGCAGTACTTC.